This T cell receptor beta chain was sequenced in a study of T and B cells in COVID-19 patients. Study results and limitations: Patients with COVID-19 reportedly showed strongly skewed T cell receptor beta variable and joining gene usage. There were more than 2,000 TCR clusters exclusive to the recovered cohort, a few dozen with low generation probability. Clonality of TRB repertoires was high in active COVID-19; recovery brought above-healthy diversity and richness.

A word on this clonotype: Its antigen is currently unknown.

Blood genomic DNA input for TRB amplification was about 240-500 ng. CDR3 length equals 16 residues. V lost 4 bases and J lost 1, with 17 bases in between. In germline, CDR1 is WNHNN, CDR2 SYGVQD (reference sequence). TRB rearrangements were amplified by multiplex PCR with BIOMED2 TRB-A/B primers. TCRdb reprocessed the multiplex PCR reads via MiXCR and lists one record per CDR3 protein. The sample includes roughly 10,000 distinct CDR3 sequences, roughly 33% of them seen just once. The J gene is TRBJ2-7, the V gene TRBV10-1; a weak D match, TRBD1 (6 bases). This clonotype was obtained from a human donor with active COVID-19. Sequenced: blood. CDR3 DNA sequence: TGCGCCAGCAGTGTCTTCGCTATGGACAGTTCCTACGAGCAGTACTTC. Its translation: CASSVFAMDSSYEQYF.